The 4 T cell receptor beta chains given below trace back to one sample, sequenced in a study of human T cells and chemical hapten exposure. Described time point: patch test 1, 2 weeks after DPC sensitization. Treatment in this sample: therapeutic diphenylcyclopropenone sensitization with weekly scalp DPC. TCRdb re-called the RACE reads through MiXCR, storing one row per CDR3 protein. The repertoire consists of about 340,000 distinct CDR3 sequences, with about 7% occurring once and the leading ten covering roughly 7.9%. The starting material was whole blood, obtained in connection with sensitization to the hapten diphenylcyclopropenone (DPC). The source of these receptors is a woman aged 18-29 years with alopecia areata. Some clones in this sample may be carry-over from other donors' samples.

This clonotype was counted many times. As DNA, the CDR3 is TGTGCCAGCTCACCCGGGACAGCTAATTCACCCCTCCACTTT. Protein: CASSPGTANSPLHF. This chain connects TRBV18 to TRBJ1-6; 7 nucleotides agree with TRBD1. Germline CDR1 reads KGHSH; CDR2 reads LQKENI. The CDR3 extends over 14 amino acids. J was trimmed by 6 bases and V by 3 bases; bases with no gene match: 2.

This clonotype was seen only a few times. The rearrangement uses TRBV20-1 and TRBJ2-5; D might be TRBD1 (6 bases). In germline, CDR1 is DFQATT, CDR2 SNEGSKA (reference sequence). The CDR3 extends over 13 amino acids. V lost 6 bases to trimming and J lost 5 bases, with 16 bases between them. This CDR3 is CSAPGTNGETQYF. CDR3 bases: TGCAGTGCGCCCGGGACAAACGGGGAGACCCAGTACTTC.

This clonotype was counted at least ten times. The V and J genes are TRBV18 and TRBJ2-5; no firm D call. The germline V and J ends were trimmed by 2 bases and 1 base, with 5 bases remaining between them. This CDR3 is built from 13 residues. Germline V lookup: CDR1 KGHSH, CDR2 LQKENI. The chain's CDR3 is CASSPYFQETQYF. The CDR3 DNA reads as TGTGCCAGCTCACCATATTTCCAAGAGACCCAGTACTTC. The variable domain in full, completed from reference TRBV18 and TRBJ2-5, reads NAGVMQNPRHLVRRRGQEARLRCSPMKGHSHVYWYRQLPEEGLKFMVYLQKENIIDESGMPKERFSAEFPKEGPSILRIQQVVRGDSAAYFCASSPYFQETQYFGPGTRLLVL.

This clonotype was recorded a few times. V and J are TRBV7-3 and TRBJ2-1, with D unresolved. This CDR3 spans 16 amino acids. Trimming removed 5 bases from V and 0 bases from J, with 14 bases in between. The germline CDR1 and CDR2 sequences are SGHTA and FQGTGA. This chain's CDR3 is CASSPSLTLSYNEQFF. The CDR3 bases are TGTGCCAGCAGCCCGTCACTAACCCTCTCCTACAATGAGCAGTTCTTC.